This TCR beta chain appears in the sequencing data of a study of T-cell reconstitution after alpha-beta-depleted transplantation in children. Study observations and caveats: Some patients showed high day-60 TCRbeta diversity, which derived from surviving recipient T cells and thymic progenitors.

Between the trimmed V and J ends, which lost 1 base and 3 bases, there was a span of 18 bases. CDR3 length: 17 amino acids. This sample's TCRbeta library carried unique molecular identifier barcodes. MiXCR, applied by TCRdb to the PCR reads, yields one record per CDR3 protein. The sample lists about 500,000 distinct CDR3 sequences, 11% seen once, with about 15% in the top ten. This clonotype was seen only a few times. The target antigen is unknown. This sequence joins TRBV12-3 or TRBV12-4 and TRBJ1-2; tentative D call: TRBD1 (6 bases). The sequences come from PBMCs, mostly from graft donor cells, collected 180 days after TCRalphabeta/CD19-depleted stem cell transplant. The sequence derives from a female patient younger than 10 who had a stem cell transplant for aplastic anemia, so the T cells may come from the graft donor. CDR3 amino acids: CASSLGGGPSADYGYTF. Written as DNA, the CDR3 is TGTGCCAGCAGTTTAGGGGGGGGCCCTTCGGCGGACTATGGCTACACCTTC.